What follows are 11 T cell receptor beta chains derived from one specimen sequenced in a study of shared clonotypes between healthy human individuals. The repertoire was sequenced with immunoSEQ multiplex PCR; TCRdb's copy has only in-frame clones and lacks some. The sample lists about 460,000 clones, roughly three quarters occurring once. Material for sequencing was PBMCs. The receptors shown here come from a woman in her forties in good health. Some clones in this sample may be carry-over from other donors' samples.

This clone occurred once. This is likely an artifact of a read error, given a far larger clone one base away. In the same sample, other DNA sequences code for this CDR3. The CDR3 region is CASSLGPTGELFF. The CDR3 coding sequence is TGTGCCAGCAGCTTAGGCCCCACCGGGGAGCTGTTTTTT. This sequence joins TRBV7-3 and TRBJ2-2; D is unclear. The CDR3 loop spans 13 amino acids. Trimming took 2 bases from V and 4 from J, leaving 5 bases between them. Germline V gives CDR1 SGHTA, CDR2 FQGTGA.

Comments on this clone: A far larger clone is off by one base, so a read error is likely. Because it lacks the conserved phenylalanine or tryptophan at the end, this CDR3 is likely a read error. This sequence joins TRBV10-3 and TRBJ1-5; D not certain. The V end lost 3 bases, the J end lost 0 bases, and 6 bases lay between the germline ends. CDR1 is ENHRY, CDR2 SYGVKD, per germline. The CDR3 runs 14 residues. The CDR3 DNA reads TGTGCCATCAGTGAAAGAAATAGCAATCAGCCCCAGCATCTT. It is translated as CAISERNSNQPQHL.

This clone was recorded only once. V is TRBV5-1 and J is TRBJ2-3, with D perhaps assigned TRBD1 or TRBD2 (6 bases each). The V end was cut by 2 bases, the J end by 0 bases, with 19 bases between. Germline V gene data show CDR1 as SGHRS and CDR2 as YFSETQ. The CDR3 loop spans 18 amino acids. The CDR3 loop is CASSFNGGTLGSTDTQYF. The CDR3 DNA sequence: TGCGCCAGCAGCTTTAACGGGGGCACCTTGGGGAGCACAGATACGCAGTATTTT.

The V call is TRBV7-9, the J call TRBJ2-5; D might be TRBD2 (6 bases). CDR1 is SEHNR, CDR2 FQNEAQ, per germline (reference sequence). V was clipped by 6 bases and J by 5 bases, with 16 bases between them. The CDR3 is 14 amino acids. Here the CDR3 reads CASSSSGGRETQYF. Here the CDR3 DNA reads TGTGCCAGCAGTTCGAGTGGAGGGAGGGAGACCCAGTACTTC. The full variable domain, completed using reference TRBV7-9 and TRBJ2-5, is DTGVSQNPRHKITKRGQNVTFRCDPISEHNRLYWYRQTLGQGPEFLTYFQNEAQLEKSRLLSDRFSAERPKGSFSTLEIQRTEQGDSAMYLCASSSSGGRETQYFGPGTRLLVL.

This chain uses TRBV9 with TRBJ1-4; the D gene is possibly TRBD1 (5 bases). V shed 0 bases and J shed 7 bases, with 13 bases lying between them. This CDR3 comprises 15 residues. The germline V gene has CDR1 SGDLS and CDR2 YYNGEE. This CDR3 is CASSVGPPGGEKLFF. CDR3 bases: TGTGCCAGCAGCGTAGGACCCCCGGGGGGTGAAAAACTGTTTTTT.

The chain carries TRBV30 and TRBJ2-1; 8 nucleotides align to TRBD1. CDR3 length equals 13 residues. Germline V gives CDR1 GTSNPN, CDR2 SVGIG (reference sequence). V was pared by 3 bases and J by 12 bases, with 10 bases of the junction left unmatched. CDR3 DNA sequence: TGTGCCTGGAGGGGAACAGGGGGTCTGGGGCAGTTCTTC. Its translation is CAWRGTGGLGQFF.

On this clone itself: Possible read error: a much larger clone is one base away. The DNA for the CDR3 is TGTGCCTGGTGGGGGAACTATGGCTGCACCTTC. The encoded protein is CAWWGNYGCTF. This chain links TRBV30 with TRBJ1-2, with a weak D call TRBD1 (5 bases). CDR3 length: 11 residues. The germline V gene encodes CDR1 GTSNPN and CDR2 SVGIG (reference sequence).

This clone has only a few counts. The chain joins TRBV5-1 to TRBJ1-3; 9 nucleotides agree with TRBD1. V lost 4 bases to trimming and J lost 0 bases; unmatched junction nucleotides: 2. The CDR3 runs 15 residues. Germline lookup yields CDR1 SGHRS and CDR2 YFSETQ. As DNA, the CDR3 is TGCGCCAGCAGCACGACAGGGGGCTCTGGAAACACCATATATTTT. Protein product: CASSTTGGSGNTIYF.

This clone was seen a few times. The chain couples TRBV11-2 to TRBJ2-5; tentatively, D is TRBD1 (5 bases). The last part of the DNA fits TRBJ2-7 better; the J call may be wrong. There are 13 residues in the CDR3. Germline CDR1 and CDR2: SGHAT and FQNNGV. CDR3 nucleotide sequence: TGTGCCAGCAGCTTAGATTTCAGGGCCGAGCAGTACTTC. Encoded protein: CASSLDFRAEQYF.

CDR3 DNA: TGTGCCAGCAGCTTGGGCGGACTAGCGGGAGGGCTGAACACCGGGGAGCTGTTTTTT. It translates to CASSLGGLAGGLNTGELFF. The rearrangement links TRBV5-4 to TRBJ2-2; 15 nucleotides line up with TRBD2. CDR1 and CDR2 from the germline V gene are SGHNT and YYREEE (reference sequence). CDR3 length: 19 residues. V lost 0 bases to trimming and J lost 1 base; unmatched junction nucleotides: 4.

The CDR3 DNA reads TGTGCCAGCAGCTTAAGCATACTAGCCGGGAGTGGAGAGACCCAGTACTTC. Amino acids: CASSLSILAGSGETQYF. This chain joins TRBV7-8 and TRBJ2-5; possibly TRBD2 for D (6 bases). Per the germline V gene, CDR1 is SGHVS and CDR2 is FQNEAQ. The CDR3 sequence is 17 residues long. The V gene lost 2 bases and the J gene lost 4 bases, with 20 bases spanning the gap.